One sample yielded the 7 T cell receptor beta chains listed below, sequenced in a study of control samples from healthy donors and cancer patients. Clones were sequenced by immunoSEQ multiplex PCR, and TCRdb holds only the in-frame ones, with some missing. The sample includes about 69,000 clones, roughly 86% of them seen just once. What was sequenced was PBMCs. These receptors were obtained from a man aged 55 to 70 with lung cancer.

V usage is TRBV2 and J usage is TRBJ1-5; 7 bases map to TRBD1. The CDR3 runs 14 residues. V lost 6 bases, J lost 7 bases, and 9 bases stayed unmatched. Germline V gene sequence: CDR1 SNHLY, CDR2 FYNNEI. The CDR3, as DNA: TGTGCCAGCAGCCCCGGACAGGCGGGGCAGCCCCAGCATTTT. Protein product: CASSPGQAGQPQHF.

The rearrangement uses TRBV5-6 and TRBJ2-7, with unresolved D. Germline CDR1 SGHDT, CDR2 YYEEEE. V lost 4 bases to trimming and J lost 3 bases, with 14 bases between them. CDR3 length: 14 amino acids. DNA of the CDR3: TGTGCCAGCAGCCTCGGACCTGGATTCTACGAGCAGTACTTC. This gives the protein CASSLGPGFYEQYF.

The chain has TRBV9 and TRBJ2-3; 8 bases agree with TRBD2. Germline V gene data show CDR1 as SGDLS and CDR2 as YYNGEE. The CDR3 contains 15 residues. The V and J ends lost 0 bases and 2 bases, in that order; junction bases with no gene match: 2. The DNA of the CDR3 is TGTGCCAGCAGCGTAGAACTAGCGGCCACAGATACGCAGTATTTT. Protein product: CASSVELAATDTQYF.

The chain is built from TRBV5-6 and TRBJ2-1, with 7 bases that match TRBD2. Trimming took 5 bases from V and 12 from J; bases not matched to a gene: 11. The CDR3 is 13 amino acids. CDR1 is SGHDT and CDR2 is YYEEEE in the germline V gene. Written as DNA, the CDR3 is TGTGCCAGCAGTCATCGACTAGCACGTGGGCAGTTCTTC. This encodes CASSHRLARGQFF.

V is TRBV30 and J is TRBJ2-7; TRBD2 matches 7 bases. The trim removed 0 bases at V and 2 bases at J, leaving 7 bases unmatched. From germline, CDR1 is GTSNPN and CDR2 SVGIG (reference sequence). The CDR3 is 15 amino acids. The CDR3 spells CAWSVGGGGTYEQYF. CDR3 in DNA: TGTGCCTGGAGTGTTGGCGGGGGAGGGACCTACGAGCAGTACTTC.

The chain carries TRBV27 and TRBJ1-1, with D tentatively TRBD1 (6 bases). Trimming shortened V by 6 bases and J by 1 base, and 18 bases separated the two germline ends. This CDR3 is built from 16 residues. CDR1 MNHEY and CDR2 SMNVEV come from the germline V gene (reference sequence). CDR3 nucleotide sequence: TGTGCCAGCAGACCCCTAGGGGGGGCGGAGAACACTGAAGCTTTCTTT. Amino acids: CASRPLGGAENTEAFF.

The chain recombines TRBV5-1 with TRBJ2-7, with 7 bases that match TRBD2. CDR1 and CDR2 (germline): SGHRS, YFSETQ. V lost 2 bases, J lost 12 bases, and 8 bases stayed unmatched. The CDR3 is 12 amino acids. CDR3 amino acids: CASSFQEGRAYF. DNA for the CDR3: TGCGCCAGCAGCTTCCAGGAGGGGAGGGCGTACTTC.